Listed below are T cell receptor beta chains from one sample, sequenced in a study of control samples from healthy donors and cancer patients. Generated by immunoSEQ multiplex PCR, the TCRdb table keeps only in-frame clones and is missing some. This sample yields 200,000 or so clones, of which around 94% are seen a single time; approximately 1.4% belongs to the top ten. Sample: blood. The receptors were sampled from a man aged 50 to 59 in good health. CDR3s leave out the opening cysteine and the closing phenylalanine or tryptophan. Fields, in order: CDR3 protein, J gene, V gene, D gene. The D gene is left open where the match is weak.

ASSLDPRGGNTEAF,TRBJ1-1,TRBV11-3,NA
AISEMNQPQH,TRBJ1-5,TRBV10-3,NA
ATSDEVGGNEQF,TRBJ2-1,TRBV24-1,NA
ASSIVRGRGPNNQPQH,TRBJ1-5,TRBV19,NA
ASTTPDRGNTEAF,TRBJ1-1,TRBV19,TRBD1
ATSDFGGGVYGYT,TRBJ1-2,TRBV24-1,NA
ASSPPGEGVTEAF,TRBJ1-1,TRBV18,NA
ASSPGGEGNQPQH,TRBJ1-5,TRBV27,NA
ASSYLPTTEAF,TRBJ1-1,TRBV6-6,NA
AISGTGNQPQH,TRBJ1-5,TRBV10-3,TRBD1
ASSLQGGSYEQY,TRBJ2-7,TRBV5-1,NA
ASSLSGNSPLH,TRBJ1-6,TRBV7-2,NA
ASSPRTGFGELF,TRBJ2-2,TRBV9,TRBD1
ATSRGRGGASYNEQF,TRBJ2-1,TRBV15,TRBD2
SGSSGARAGELF,TRBJ2-2,TRBV29-1,TRBD2
ASRSGNSGNTIY,TRBJ1-3,TRBV11-2,NA
ATLRGAPTGYT,TRBJ1-2,TRBV6-5,NA
ASAHSGGRELF,TRBJ2-2,TRBV5-6,TRBD1
ASSRAVSGHGYT,TRBJ1-2,TRBV6-5,NA
ASSSQDRPIYGYT,TRBJ1-2,TRBV3-1/TRBV3-2,TRBD1
SASYGVQDQPQH,TRBJ1-5,TRBV20-1,NA
ASSQESSGELF,TRBJ2-2,TRBV4-1,NA
ASSFDSRDEAF,TRBJ1-1,TRBV7-2,NA
ASSLGLKSTEAF,TRBJ1-1,TRBV18,NA
ATTSRDEQF,TRBJ2-1,TRBV28,NA
SVELKDRLYGYT,TRBJ1-2,TRBV29-1,TRBD1
ASSGTGFGYT,TRBJ1-2,TRBV27,TRBD1
ASSLRLRGPEAF,TRBJ1-1,TRBV6-5,NA
ASSSSGDSGANVLT,TRBJ2-6,TRBV6-6,NA
ASSKGTGGNQPQH,TRBJ1-5,TRBV5-1,TRBD1
ASSPEGTDEKLF,TRBJ1-4,TRBV7-9,NA
ATSRGRGTGGRSYEQY,TRBJ2-7,TRBV15,TRBD1
ASSRAGFGGELF,TRBJ2-2,TRBV9,NA
ASSGYNEQF,TRBJ2-1,TRBV10-2,NA
ASSRTGAGPGANVLT,TRBJ2-6,TRBV6-2/TRBV6-3,TRBD1
ASSLQGRETQY,TRBJ2-5,TRBV5-1,NA
ASSLTGSGGVLDEQF,TRBJ2-1,TRBV7-3,TRBD2
ASSESWSAGYEQY,TRBJ2-7,TRBV6-1,NA
ASSLQGPNQPQH,TRBJ1-5,TRBV5-1,NA
ASSLTTTGRRADTQY,TRBJ2-3,TRBV7-9,TRBD1
ASKAGLEGYT,TRBJ1-2,TRBV28,NA
ASRLNHGGPEAF,TRBJ1-1,TRBV7-9,NA
ASSYDDGTPATEAF,TRBJ1-1,TRBV4-1,NA
ASSQEVGGKKETQY,TRBJ2-5,TRBV14,NA
AWSLGGRPYGYT,TRBJ1-2,TRBV30,NA
ASRVMGGTYNEQF,TRBJ2-1,TRBV2,TRBD2